This TCR beta chain was found in a study of T cells after yellow fever vaccination. Via MiXCR, TCRdb re-called the 5' RACE reads, giving one row per CDR3 protein. The sample includes more than 300,000 distinct CDR3 sequences, about 6.6% of them seen just once. This clonotype was found a few times. Germline lookup yields CDR1 SGHRS and CDR2 YFSETQ. This CDR3 spans 16 amino acids. J gave up 3 bases and V 4 bases, and 10 bases lay outside the gene matches. The clonotype originates from a man aged 18 to 29 who received the YFV17D yellow fever vaccine. The rearrangement uses TRBV5-1 and TRBJ2-3, with 8 bases that match TRBD1. The source material was PBMCs, sampled more than 40 days after the first yellow fever vaccination. CDR3 protein: CASSPHQTGETDTQYF. In nucleotides, the CDR3 is TGCGCCAGCAGCCCGCATCAGACAGGGGAGACAGATACGCAGTATTTT.